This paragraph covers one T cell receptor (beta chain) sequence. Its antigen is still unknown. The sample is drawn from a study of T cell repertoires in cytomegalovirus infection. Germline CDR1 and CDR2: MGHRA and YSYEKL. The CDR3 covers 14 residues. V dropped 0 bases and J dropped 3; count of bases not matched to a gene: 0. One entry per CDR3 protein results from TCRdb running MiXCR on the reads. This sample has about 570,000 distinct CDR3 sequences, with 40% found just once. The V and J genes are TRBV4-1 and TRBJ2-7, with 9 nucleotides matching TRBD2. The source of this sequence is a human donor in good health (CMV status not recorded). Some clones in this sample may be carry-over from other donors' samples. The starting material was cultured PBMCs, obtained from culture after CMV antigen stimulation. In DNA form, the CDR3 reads TGCGCCAGCAGCCAAGATAGCGGGAGCTACGAGCAGTACTTC. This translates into CASSQDSGSYEQYF.